These T cell receptor beta chains were read from a single sample in a study of shared clonotypes between healthy human individuals. This table comes from immunoSEQ multiplex PCR, and its TCRdb copy is limited to in-frame clones, with some not included. The sample includes roughly 1,600,000 clones, approximately 98.5% seen only once; the top ten take 0.36%. The sample consisted of naive CD4+ T cells sorted from blood. These receptors were collected from a man aged 30 to 39 in good health. The CDR3 runs from the conserved cysteine through the conserved F or W. A D gene is named only where the DNA matches it firmly. Size is stated for part of the rows, as once, few or many counts, or as a class when the clone is expanded.

V	size	J	D	CDR3	DNA
TRBV6-1	-	TRBJ2-7	-	CASRGAELYEQYF	TGTGCCAGCAGGGGAGCGGAGCTCTACGAGCAGTACTTC
TRBV5-1	once	TRBJ2-3	-	CASSLVPSGTDTQYF	TGCGCCAGCAGCTTGGTTCCTTCCGGCACAGATACGCAGTATTTT
TRBV7-6	-	TRBJ2-1	-	CASSSGSGPYNEQFF	TGTGCCAGCAGCTCCGGGAGCGGGCCGTACAATGAGCAGTTCTTC
TRBV5-1	-	TRBJ2-5	TRBD1	CASSVSGTGRVGETQYF	TGCGCCAGCAGCGTATCCGGGACAGGGAGGGTCGGAGAGACCCAGTACTTC
TRBV27	-	TRBJ2-3	-	CASSILSSAARADTQYF	TGTGCCAGCAGTATCCTCTCTAGCGCCGCCCGGGCAGATACGCAGTATTTT
TRBV18	-	TRBJ2-7	TRBD1	CASSPGGQGYEQYF	TGTGCCAGCTCACCAGGCGGACAGGGTTACGAGCAGTACTTC
TRBV5-1	-	TRBJ1-1	-	CASSFTGLGNTEAFF	TGCGCCAGCAGCTTTACAGGGTTGGGTAACACTGAAGCTTTCTTT
TRBV6-1	-	TRBJ2-1	-	CASSARSVESGHLSNQQFF	TGTGCCAGCAGTGCGAGGTCAGTGGAGAGTGGACATCTCTCCAACCAGCAGTTCTTC
TRBV9	-	TRBJ2-5	TRBD2	CASSVGRAGRRETQYF	TGTGCCAGCAGCGTAGGTAGGGCCGGGAGGAGGGAGACCCAGTACTTC
TRBV5-1	-	TRBJ2-3	-	CASTQGSSTDTQYF	TGCGCCAGCACCCAAGGTAGTAGCACAGATACGCAGTATTTT
TRBV7-9	once	TRBJ2-5	-	CASSLEGGAARETQYF	TGTGCCAGCAGCTTAGAAGGGGGGGCGGCGAGAGAGACCCAGTACTTC
TRBV19	-	TRBJ2-1	-	CASSPIATRTSYNEQFF	TGTGCCAGTAGTCCCATTGCCACCAGGACCTCCTACAATGAGCAGTTCTTC
TRBV9	-	TRBJ2-2	-	CASSVASLTGELFF	TGTGCCAGCAGCGTAGCCTCACTCACCGGGGAGCTGTTTTTT
TRBV7-8	-	TRBJ2-2	TRBD2	CASSFLETGTSGTRELFF	TGTGCCAGCAGCTTTTTAGAGACAGGGACTAGCGGGACAAGGGAGCTGTTTTTT
TRBV7-8	-	TRBJ1-4	TRBD1	CASSLAGGTGNEKLFF	TGTGCCAGCAGCTTAGCGGGGGGGACAGGGAATGAAAAACTGTTTTTT
TRBV5-1	-	TRBJ2-1	TRBD2	CASSLNPGLGLREQFF	TGCGCCAGCAGCTTGAACCCGGGACTAGGTCTTCGCGAGCAGTTCTTC
TRBV27	-	TRBJ2-3	-	CASSRFRADTQYF	TGTGCCAGCAGTAGATTCAGGGCAGATACGCAGTATTTT
TRBV11-3	-	TRBJ2-1	TRBD2	CASSLRGSLLDEQFF	TGTGCCAGCAGCTTACGCGGGAGTCTGTTAGATGAGCAGTTCTTC